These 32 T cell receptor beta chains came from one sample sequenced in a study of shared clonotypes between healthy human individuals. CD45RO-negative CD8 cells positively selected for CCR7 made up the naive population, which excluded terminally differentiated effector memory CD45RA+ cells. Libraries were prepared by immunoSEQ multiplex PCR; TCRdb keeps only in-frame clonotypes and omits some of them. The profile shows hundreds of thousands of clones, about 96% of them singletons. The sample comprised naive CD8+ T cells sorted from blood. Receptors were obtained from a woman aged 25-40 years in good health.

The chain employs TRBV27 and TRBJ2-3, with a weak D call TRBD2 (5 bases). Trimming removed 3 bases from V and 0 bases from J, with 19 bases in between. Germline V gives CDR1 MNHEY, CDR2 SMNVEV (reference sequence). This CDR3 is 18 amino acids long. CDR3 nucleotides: TGTGCCAGCAGTTTTCAGAACCCCTCCGCGGGTAGCACAGATACGCAGTATTTT. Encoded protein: CASSFQNPSAGSTDTQYF.

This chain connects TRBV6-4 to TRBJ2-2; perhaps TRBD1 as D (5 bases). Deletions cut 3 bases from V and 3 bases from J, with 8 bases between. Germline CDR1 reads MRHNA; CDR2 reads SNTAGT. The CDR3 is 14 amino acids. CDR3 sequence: CASSEAGYTGELFF. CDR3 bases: TGTGCCAGCAGTGAAGCAGGGTACACCGGGGAGCTGTTTTTT.

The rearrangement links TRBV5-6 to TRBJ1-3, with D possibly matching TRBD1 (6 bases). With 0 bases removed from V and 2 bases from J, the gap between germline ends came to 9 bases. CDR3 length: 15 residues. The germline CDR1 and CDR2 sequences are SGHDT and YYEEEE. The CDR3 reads CASSLGGQTGNTIYF. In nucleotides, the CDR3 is TGTGCCAGCAGCTTGGGGGGGCAAACTGGAAACACCATATATTTT. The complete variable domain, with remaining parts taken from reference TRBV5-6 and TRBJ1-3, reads DAGVTQSPTHLIKTRGQQVTLRCSPKSGHDTVSWYQQALGQGPQFIFQYYEEEERQRGNFPDRFSGHQFPNYSSELNVNALLLGDSALYLCASSLGGQTGNTIYFGEGSWLTVV.

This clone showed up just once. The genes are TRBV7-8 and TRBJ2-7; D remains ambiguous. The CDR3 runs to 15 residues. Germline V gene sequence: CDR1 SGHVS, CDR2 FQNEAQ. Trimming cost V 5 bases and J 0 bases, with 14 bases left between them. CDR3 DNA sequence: TGTGCCAGCAGCGTTCTCTACACCCACTCCTACGAGCAGTACTTC. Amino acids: CASSVLYTHSYEQYF.

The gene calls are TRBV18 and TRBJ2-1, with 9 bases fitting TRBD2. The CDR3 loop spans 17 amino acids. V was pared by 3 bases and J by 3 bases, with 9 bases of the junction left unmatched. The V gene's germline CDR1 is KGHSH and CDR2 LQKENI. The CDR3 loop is CASSPTKGLANYNEQFF. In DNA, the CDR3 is TGTGCCAGCTCACCTACCAAGGGACTAGCAAACTACAATGAGCAGTTCTTC.

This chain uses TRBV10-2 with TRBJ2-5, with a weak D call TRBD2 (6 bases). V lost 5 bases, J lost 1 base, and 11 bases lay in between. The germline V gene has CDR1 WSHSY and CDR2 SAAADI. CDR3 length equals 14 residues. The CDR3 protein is CASSSTSIQETQYF. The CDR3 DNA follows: TGCGCCAGCAGTAGTACTAGCATCCAAGAGACCCAGTACTTC.

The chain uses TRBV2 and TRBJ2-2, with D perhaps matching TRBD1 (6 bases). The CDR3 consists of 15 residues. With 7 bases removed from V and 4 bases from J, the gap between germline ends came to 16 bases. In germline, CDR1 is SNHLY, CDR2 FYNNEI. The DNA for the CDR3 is TGTGCCAGCACCAGCGGTAGGGGGACCACCGGGGAGCTGTTTTTT. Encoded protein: CASTSGRGTTGELFF. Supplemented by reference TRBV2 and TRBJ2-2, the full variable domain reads EPEVTQTPSHQVTQMGQEVILRCVPISNHLYFYWYRQILGQKVEFLVSFYNNEISEKSEIFDDQFSVERPDGSNFTLKIRSTKLEDSAMYFCASTSGRGTTGELFFGEGSRLTVL.

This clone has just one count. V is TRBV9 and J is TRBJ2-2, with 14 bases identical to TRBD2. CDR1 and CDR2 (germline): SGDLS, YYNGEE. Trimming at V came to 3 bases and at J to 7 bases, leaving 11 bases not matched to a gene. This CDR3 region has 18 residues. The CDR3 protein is CASSGPGTSGSQGGELFF. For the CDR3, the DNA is TGTGCCAGCAGCGGCCCCGGGACTAGCGGGAGTCAGGGCGGGGAGCTGTTTTTT.

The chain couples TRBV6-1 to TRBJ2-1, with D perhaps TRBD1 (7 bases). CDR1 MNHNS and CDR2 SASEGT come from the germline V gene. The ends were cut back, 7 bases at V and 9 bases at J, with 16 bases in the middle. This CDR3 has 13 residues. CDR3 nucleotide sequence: TGTGCCAGCACCTCAGGGGGGCGGACTGAGCAGTTCTTC. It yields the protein CASTSGGRTEQFF.

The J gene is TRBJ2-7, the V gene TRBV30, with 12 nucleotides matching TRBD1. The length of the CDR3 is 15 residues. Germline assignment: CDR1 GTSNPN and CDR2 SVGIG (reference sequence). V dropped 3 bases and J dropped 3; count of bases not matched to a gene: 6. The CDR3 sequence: CAWSVGTGGGYEQYF. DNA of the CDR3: TGTGCCTGGAGCGTAGGGACAGGGGGCGGCTACGAGCAGTACTTC.

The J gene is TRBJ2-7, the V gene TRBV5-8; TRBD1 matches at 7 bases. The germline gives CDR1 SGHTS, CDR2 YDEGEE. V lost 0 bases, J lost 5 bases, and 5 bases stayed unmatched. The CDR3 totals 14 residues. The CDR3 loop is CASSLEQGRDEQYF. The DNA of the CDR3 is TGTGCCAGCAGCTTGGAACAGGGGAGAGACGAGCAGTACTTC.

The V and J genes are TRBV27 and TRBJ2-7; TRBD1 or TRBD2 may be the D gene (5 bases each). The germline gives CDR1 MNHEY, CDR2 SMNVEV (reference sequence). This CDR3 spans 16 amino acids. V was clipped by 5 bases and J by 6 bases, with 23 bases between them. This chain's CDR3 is CASSPTTPRPGGEQYF. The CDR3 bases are TGTGCCAGCAGTCCAACTACGCCCCGACCTGGGGGCGAGCAGTACTTC.

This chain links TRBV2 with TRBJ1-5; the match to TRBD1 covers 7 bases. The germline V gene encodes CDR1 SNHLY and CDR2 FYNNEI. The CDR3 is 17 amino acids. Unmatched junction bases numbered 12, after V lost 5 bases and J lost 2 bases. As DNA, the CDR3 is TGTGCCAGCAGTTCCCCACGAAGACAGGGAGGCAATCAGCCCCAGCATTTT. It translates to CASSSPRRQGGNQPQHF.

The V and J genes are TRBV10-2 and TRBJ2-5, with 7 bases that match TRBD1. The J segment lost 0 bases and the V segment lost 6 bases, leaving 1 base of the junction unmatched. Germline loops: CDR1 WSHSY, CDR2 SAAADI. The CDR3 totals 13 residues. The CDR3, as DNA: TGCGCCAGCAGGACAGGGTACCAAGAGACCCAGTACTTC. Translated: CASRTGYQETQYF.

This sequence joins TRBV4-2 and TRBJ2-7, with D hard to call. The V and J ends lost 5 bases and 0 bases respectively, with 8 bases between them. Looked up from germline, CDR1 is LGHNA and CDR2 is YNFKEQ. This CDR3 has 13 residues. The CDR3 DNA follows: TGTGCCAGCAGCTACAGCCTCTCCTACGAGCAGTACTTC. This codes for CASSYSLSYEQYF.

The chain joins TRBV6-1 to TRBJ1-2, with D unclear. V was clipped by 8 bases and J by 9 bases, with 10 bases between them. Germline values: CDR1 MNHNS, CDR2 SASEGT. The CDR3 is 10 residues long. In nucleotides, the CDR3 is TGTGCCAGCGGGCGCAAGCGCTACACCTTC. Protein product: CASGRKRYTF.

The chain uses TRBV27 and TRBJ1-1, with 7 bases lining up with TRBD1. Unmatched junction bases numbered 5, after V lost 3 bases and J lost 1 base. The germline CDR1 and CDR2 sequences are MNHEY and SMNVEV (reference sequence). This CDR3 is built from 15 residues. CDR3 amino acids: CASSLAGGQNTEAFF. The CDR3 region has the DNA TGTGCCAGCAGTTTGGCAGGGGGTCAGAACACTGAAGCTTTCTTT.

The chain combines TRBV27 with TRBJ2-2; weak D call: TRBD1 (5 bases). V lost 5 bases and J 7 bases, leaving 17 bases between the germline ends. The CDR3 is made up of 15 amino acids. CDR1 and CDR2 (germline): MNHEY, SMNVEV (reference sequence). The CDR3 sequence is CASSPQGGDFGELFF. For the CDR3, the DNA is TGTGCCAGCAGTCCCCAGGGCGGCGATTTCGGGGAGCTGTTTTTT.

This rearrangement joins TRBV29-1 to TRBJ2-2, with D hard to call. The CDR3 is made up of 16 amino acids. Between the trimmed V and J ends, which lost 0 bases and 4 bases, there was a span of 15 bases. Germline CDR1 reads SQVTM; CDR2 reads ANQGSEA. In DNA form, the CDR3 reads TGCAGCGTTGAAGATCCTGGGTTATTAAGCACCGGGGAGCTGTTTTTT. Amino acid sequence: CSVEDPGLLSTGELFF.

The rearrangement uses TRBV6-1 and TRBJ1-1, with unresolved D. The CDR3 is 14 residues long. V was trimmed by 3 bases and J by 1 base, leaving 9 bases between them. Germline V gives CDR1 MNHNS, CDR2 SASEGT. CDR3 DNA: TGTGCCAGCAGTGAGGGGTGGACGAACACTGAAGCTTTCTTT. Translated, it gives CASSEGWTNTEAFF.

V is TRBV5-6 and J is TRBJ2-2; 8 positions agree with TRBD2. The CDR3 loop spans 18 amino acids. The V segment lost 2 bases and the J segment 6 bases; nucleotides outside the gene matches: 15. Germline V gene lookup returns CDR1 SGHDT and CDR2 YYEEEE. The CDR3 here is CASSFDSSGPLGAGELFF. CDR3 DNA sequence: TGTGCCAGCAGCTTCGATTCTAGCGGGCCCCTCGGGGCCGGGGAGCTGTTTTTT.

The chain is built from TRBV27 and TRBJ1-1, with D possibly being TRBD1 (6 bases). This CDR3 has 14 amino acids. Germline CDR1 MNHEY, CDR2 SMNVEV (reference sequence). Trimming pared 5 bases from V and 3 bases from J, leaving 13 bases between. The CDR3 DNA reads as TGTGCCAGCAGTCCCCGGGGGGCGCACACTGAAGCTTTCTTT. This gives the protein CASSPRGAHTEAFF.

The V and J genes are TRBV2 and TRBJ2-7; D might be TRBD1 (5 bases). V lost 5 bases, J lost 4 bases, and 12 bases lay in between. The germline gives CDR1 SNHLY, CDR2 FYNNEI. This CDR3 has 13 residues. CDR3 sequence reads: CASSSGHPYEQYF. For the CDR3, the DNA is TGTGCCAGCAGTTCCGGACACCCTTACGAGCAGTACTTC.

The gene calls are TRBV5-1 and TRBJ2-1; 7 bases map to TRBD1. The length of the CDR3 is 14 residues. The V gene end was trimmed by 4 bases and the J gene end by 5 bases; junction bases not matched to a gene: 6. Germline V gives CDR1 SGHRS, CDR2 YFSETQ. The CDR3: CASSTDRANNEQFF. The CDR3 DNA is TGCGCCAGCAGCACCGACAGGGCCAACAATGAGCAGTTCTTC.

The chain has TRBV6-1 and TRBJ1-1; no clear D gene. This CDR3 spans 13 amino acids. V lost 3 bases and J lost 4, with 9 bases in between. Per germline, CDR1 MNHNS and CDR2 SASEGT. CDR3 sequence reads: CASSDPVPTEAFF. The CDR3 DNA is TGTGCCAGCAGTGATCCGGTTCCCACTGAAGCTTTCTTT.

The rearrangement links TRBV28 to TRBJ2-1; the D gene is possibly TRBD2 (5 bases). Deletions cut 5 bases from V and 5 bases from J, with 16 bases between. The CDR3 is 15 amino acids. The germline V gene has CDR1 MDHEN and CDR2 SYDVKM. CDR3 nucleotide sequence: TGTGCCAGCAGTCCTTTTATGCGGGTAGACAATGAGCAGTTCTTC. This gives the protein CASSPFMRVDNEQFF.

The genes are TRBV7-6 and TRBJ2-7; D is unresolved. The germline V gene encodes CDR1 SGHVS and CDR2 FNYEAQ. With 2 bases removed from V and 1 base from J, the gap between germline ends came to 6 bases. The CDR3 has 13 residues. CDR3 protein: CASSLHQSYEQYF. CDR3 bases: TGTGCCAGCAGCTTACATCAATCCTACGAGCAGTACTTC.

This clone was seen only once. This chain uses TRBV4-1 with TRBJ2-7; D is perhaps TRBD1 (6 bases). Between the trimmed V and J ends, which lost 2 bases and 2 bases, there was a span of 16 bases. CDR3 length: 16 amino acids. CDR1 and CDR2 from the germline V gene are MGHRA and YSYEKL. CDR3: CASSQYMTTGPYEQYF. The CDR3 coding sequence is TGCGCCAGCAGCCAATACATGACGACAGGTCCCTACGAGCAGTACTTC.

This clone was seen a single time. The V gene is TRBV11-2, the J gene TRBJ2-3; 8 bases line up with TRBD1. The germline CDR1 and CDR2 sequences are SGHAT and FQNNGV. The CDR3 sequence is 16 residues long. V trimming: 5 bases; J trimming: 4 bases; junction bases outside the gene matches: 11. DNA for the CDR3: TGTGCCAGCAGCACCCCAACAGGGGGTTGGCCAGATACGCAGTATTTT. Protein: CASSTPTGGWPDTQYF.

The DNA for the CDR3 is TGTGCCAGCAGCCCTCGAGCGGGGCCCTACGAGCAGTACTTC. Residues: CASSPRAGPYEQYF. This rearrangement joins TRBV27 to TRBJ2-7; 7 positions agree with TRBD2. This CDR3 is 14 amino acids long. CDR1 is MNHEY, CDR2 SMNVEV, per germline (reference sequence). J was trimmed by 2 bases and V by 6 bases; bases with no gene match: 7.

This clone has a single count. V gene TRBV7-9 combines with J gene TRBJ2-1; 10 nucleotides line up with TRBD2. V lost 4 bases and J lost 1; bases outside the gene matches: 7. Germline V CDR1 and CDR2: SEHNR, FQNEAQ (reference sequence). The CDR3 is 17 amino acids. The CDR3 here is CASSSGLAEGSYNEQFF. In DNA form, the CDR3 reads TGTGCCAGCAGCTCCGGACTAGCGGAGGGGTCCTACAATGAGCAGTTCTTC.

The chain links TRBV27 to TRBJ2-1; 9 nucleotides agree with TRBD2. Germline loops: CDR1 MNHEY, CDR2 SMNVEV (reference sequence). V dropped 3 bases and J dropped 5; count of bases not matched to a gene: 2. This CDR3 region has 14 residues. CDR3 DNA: TGTGCCAGCAGTTTGACTAGCGGACACAATGAGCAGTTCTTC. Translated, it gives CASSLTSGHNEQFF.